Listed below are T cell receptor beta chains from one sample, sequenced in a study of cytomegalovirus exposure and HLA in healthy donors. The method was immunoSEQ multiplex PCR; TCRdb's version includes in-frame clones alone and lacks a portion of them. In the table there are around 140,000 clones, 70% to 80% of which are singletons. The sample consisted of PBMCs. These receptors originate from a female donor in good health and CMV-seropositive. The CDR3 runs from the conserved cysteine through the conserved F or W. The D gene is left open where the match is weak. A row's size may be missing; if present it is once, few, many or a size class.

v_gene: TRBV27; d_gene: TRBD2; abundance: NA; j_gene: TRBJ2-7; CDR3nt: TGTGCCAGCAGCCCATCAGGACTAGCTATCTACGAGCAGTACTTC; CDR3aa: CASSPSGLAIYEQYF
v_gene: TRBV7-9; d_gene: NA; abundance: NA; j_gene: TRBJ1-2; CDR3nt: TGTGCCAGCAGCTTAGACGGGAACTATGGCTACACCTTC; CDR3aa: CASSLDGNYGYTF
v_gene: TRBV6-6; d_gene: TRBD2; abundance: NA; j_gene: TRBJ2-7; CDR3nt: TGTGCCAGTGGACTAGCGGGCTACGAGCAGTACTTC; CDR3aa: CASGLAGYEQYF
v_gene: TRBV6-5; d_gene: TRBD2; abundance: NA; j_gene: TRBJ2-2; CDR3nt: TGTGCCAGCAGACTAGCGGGGGGGCCCGGGGAGCTGTTTTTT; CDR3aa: CASRLAGGPGELFF
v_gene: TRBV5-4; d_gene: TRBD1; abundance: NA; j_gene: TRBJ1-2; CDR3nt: TGTGCCAGCAGCCTGGACAGGGCAATCTATGGCTACACCTTC; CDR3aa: CASSLDRAIYGYTF
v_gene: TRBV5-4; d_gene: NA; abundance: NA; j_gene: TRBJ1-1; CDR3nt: TGTGCCAGCAGCTTCGGAGGCATCAACACTGAAGCTTTCTTT; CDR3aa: CASSFGGINTEAFF
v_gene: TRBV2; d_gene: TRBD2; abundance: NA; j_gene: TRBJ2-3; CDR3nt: TGTGCCAGCAGGACTAGCGGAGCTAGCACAGATACGCAGTATTTT; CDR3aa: CASRTSGASTDTQYF
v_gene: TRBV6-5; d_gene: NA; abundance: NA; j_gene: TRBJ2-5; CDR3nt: TGTGCCAGCAGCCCCCAGGGGAGGGTAGAGACCCAGTACTTC; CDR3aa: CASSPQGRVETQYF
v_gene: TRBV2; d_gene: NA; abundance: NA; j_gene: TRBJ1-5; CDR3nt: TGTGCCAGCAGCCCTCGGGATCAGCCCCAGCATTTT; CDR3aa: CASSPRDQPQHF
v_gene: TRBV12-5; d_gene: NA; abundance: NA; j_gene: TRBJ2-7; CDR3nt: TGTGCTAGTGGTTCTCAACCGGGACTGACGGACGAGCAGTACTTC; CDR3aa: CASGSQPGLTDEQYF
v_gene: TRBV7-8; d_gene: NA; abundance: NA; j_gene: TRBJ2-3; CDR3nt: TGTGCCAGCAGCTTGAGAGGCGCAGATACGCAGTATTTT; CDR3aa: CASSLRGADTQYF
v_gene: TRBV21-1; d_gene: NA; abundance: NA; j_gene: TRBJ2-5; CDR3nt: TGTGCCAGCAGCAAAGAAGGGCGGGGGGCGGACGAGGAGACCCAGTACTTC; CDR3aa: CASSKEGRGADEETQYF
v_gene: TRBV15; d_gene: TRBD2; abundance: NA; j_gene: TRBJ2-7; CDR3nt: TGTGCCACCAGCAGAGATCCGGGGGGGGTAGGGGAGCAGTACTTC; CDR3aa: CATSRDPGGVGEQYF
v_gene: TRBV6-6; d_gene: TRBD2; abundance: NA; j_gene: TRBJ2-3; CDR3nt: TGTGCCAGCAGTTACCGCGGGACTAGCAGGACAGATACGCAGTATTTT; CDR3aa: CASSYRGTSRTDTQYF
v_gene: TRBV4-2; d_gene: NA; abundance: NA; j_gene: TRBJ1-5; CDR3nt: TGTGCCAGCAGCCAAGATTTATACACCCTTCTTGGGCCCCAGCATTTT; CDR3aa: CASSQDLYTLLGPQHF
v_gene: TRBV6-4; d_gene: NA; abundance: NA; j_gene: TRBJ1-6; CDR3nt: TGTGCCAGCAGTCCGGACGCGGGGGCAAATTCACCCCTCCACTTT; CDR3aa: CASSPDAGANSPLHF
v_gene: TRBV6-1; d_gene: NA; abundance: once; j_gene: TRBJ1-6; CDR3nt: TGTGCCAGCAGCTTACAGAGCTCCTATAATTCACCCCTCCACTTT; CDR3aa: CASSLQSSYNSPLHF
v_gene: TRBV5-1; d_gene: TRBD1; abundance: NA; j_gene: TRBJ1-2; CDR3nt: TGCGCCAGCAGCTTACGACAGGGGGGGGTCGGTGGCTACACCTTC; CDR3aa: CASSLRQGGVGGYTF
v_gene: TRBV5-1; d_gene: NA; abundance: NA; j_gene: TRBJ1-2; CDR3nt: TGCGCCAGCAGCTTGGAGGTGGGCTCGCATGGCTACACCTTC; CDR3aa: CASSLEVGSHGYTF
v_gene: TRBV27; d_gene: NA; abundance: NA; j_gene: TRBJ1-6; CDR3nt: TGTGCCAGCTCCGGGGTACGAAATTCACCCCTCCACTTT; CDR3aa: CASSGVRNSPLHF
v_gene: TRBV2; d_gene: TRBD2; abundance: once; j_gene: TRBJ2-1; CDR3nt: TGTGCCAGCAGTGAAGATTATAGCGGGAGGGCCCTCGGTGAGCAGTTCTTC; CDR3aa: CASSEDYSGRALGEQFF
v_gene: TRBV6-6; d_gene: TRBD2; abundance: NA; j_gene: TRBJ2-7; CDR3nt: TGTGCCAGCAGTAGTGGACTAGCTGGCTACGAGCAGTACTTC; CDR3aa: CASSSGLAGYEQYF
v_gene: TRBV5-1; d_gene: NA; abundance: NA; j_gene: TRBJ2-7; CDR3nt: TGCGCCAGCAGCATAACTAGTAACGAGCAGTACTTC; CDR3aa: CASSITSNEQYF
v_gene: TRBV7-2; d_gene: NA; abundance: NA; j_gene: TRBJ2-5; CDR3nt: TGTGCCAGCAGCTTCTTAATCCAAGAGACCCAGTACTTC; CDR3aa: CASSFLIQETQYF
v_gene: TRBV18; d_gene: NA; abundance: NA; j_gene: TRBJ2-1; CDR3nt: TGTGCCAGCTCACCAGCTCTCGACAGCAATGAGCAGTTCTTC; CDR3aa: CASSPALDSNEQFF
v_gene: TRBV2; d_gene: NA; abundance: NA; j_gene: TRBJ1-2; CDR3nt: TGTGCCAGCAGCGCCCCCGGGACACTCTATGGCTACACCTTC; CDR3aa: CASSAPGTLYGYTF
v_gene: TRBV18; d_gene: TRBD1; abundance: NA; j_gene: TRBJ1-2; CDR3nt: TGTGCCAGCTCAACGGACAGGGCAGCAGGAGGCTACACCTTC; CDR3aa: CASSTDRAAGGYTF
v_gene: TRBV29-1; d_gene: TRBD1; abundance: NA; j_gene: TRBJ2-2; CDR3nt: TGCAGCGTTGAAGGGGGGGGGACAGGGGGCACCGGGGAGCTGTTTTTT; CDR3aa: CSVEGGGTGGTGELFF
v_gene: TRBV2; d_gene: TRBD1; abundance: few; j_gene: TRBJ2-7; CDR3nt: TGTGCCAGCAGTGCGAGACAGGGGGATCTGAACGAGCAGTACTTC; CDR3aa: CASSARQGDLNEQYF
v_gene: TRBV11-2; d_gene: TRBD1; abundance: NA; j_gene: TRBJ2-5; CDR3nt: TGTGCCAGCAGCTTAGGTGCGACACAGGGGGAGACCCAGTACTTC; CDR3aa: CASSLGATQGETQYF
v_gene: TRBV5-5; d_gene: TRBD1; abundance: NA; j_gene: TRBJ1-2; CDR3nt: TGTGCCAGCAGCTTAGACAGGGATGGCTACACCTTC; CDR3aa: CASSLDRDGYTF
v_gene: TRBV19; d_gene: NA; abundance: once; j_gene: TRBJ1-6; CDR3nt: TGTGCCACTTTGGACACCTCAACCCTCTATAATTCACCCCTCCACTTT; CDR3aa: CATLDTSTLYNSPLHF
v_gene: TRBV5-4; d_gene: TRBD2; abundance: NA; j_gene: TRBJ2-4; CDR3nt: TGTGCCAGCAGCTTTGGGACTAGCGGGAGGAGGACCTACAACATTCAGTACTTC; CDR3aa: CASSFGTSGRRTYNIQYF
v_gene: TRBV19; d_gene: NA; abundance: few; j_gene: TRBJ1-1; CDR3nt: TGTGCCACTCAACACACCAACAGGGCGAGAACTGAAGCTTTCTTT; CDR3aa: CATQHTNRARTEAFF
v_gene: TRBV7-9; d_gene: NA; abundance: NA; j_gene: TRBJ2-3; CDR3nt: TGTGCCAGCAGCTTAGGGTACGGGAGCACAGATACGCAGTATTTT; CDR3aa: CASSLGYGSTDTQYF
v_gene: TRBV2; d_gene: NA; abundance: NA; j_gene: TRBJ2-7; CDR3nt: TGTGCCAGCAGTGAAAACAGGGTGTCATACGAGCAGTACTTC; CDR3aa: CASSENRVSYEQYF
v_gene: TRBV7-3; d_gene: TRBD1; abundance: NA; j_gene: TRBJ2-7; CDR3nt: TGTGCCAGCAGCCGACAGGGGGCGGATGAGCAGTACTTC; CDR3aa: CASSRQGADEQYF
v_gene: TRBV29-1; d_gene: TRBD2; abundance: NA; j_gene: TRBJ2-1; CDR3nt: TGCAGCGCCGGATATGGGGAGATAGCGGGACGGGATGAGCAGTTCTTC; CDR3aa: CSAGYGEIAGRDEQFF
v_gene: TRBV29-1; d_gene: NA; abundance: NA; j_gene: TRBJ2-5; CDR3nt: TGCAGCACTGGGGCACCGGGGGTAGAGACCCAGTACTTC; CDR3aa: CSTGAPGVETQYF
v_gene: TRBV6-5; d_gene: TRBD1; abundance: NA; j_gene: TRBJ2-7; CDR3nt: TGTGCCAGCAGGCGGACAGGGGGAACCTACGAGCAGTACTTC; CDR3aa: CASRRTGGTYEQYF
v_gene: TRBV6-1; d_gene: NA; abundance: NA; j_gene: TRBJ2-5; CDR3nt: TGTGCCAGCAGTGAAGTGGCAACCAGGGAGACCCAGTACTTC; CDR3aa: CASSEVATRETQYF
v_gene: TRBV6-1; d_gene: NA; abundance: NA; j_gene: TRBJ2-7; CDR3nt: TGTGCCAGCAGTGTGACAGGTCGCAACGAGCAGTACTTC; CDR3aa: CASSVTGRNEQYF
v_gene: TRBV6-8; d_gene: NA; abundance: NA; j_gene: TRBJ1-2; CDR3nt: TGTGCCAGCGACGGGACACCCTATGGCTACACCTTC; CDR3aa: CASDGTPYGYTF
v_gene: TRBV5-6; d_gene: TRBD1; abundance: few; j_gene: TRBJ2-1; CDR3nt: TGTGCCAGCAGCCGATGGACAGGGGGTATTGAGCAGTTCTTC; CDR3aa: CASSRWTGGIEQFF
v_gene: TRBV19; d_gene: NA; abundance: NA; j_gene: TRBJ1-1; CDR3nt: TGTGCCAGTAGTATCCGGGGGGATGAAGCTTTCTTT; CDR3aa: CASSIRGDEAFF
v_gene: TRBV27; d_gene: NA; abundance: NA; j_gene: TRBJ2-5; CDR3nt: TGTGCCAGCAGTTTCGACAGTCAAGAGACCCAGTACTTC; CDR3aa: CASSFDSQETQYF
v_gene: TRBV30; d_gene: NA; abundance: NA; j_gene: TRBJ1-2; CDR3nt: TGTGCCTGGAGTGTACCTTTAGGAGCCACCAACTATGGCTACACCTTC; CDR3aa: CAWSVPLGATNYGYTF
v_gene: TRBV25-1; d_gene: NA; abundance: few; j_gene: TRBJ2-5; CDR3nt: TGTGCCAGCAGCGAGCCAGGTCCGCCCCAGTACTTC; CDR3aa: CASSEPGPPQYF
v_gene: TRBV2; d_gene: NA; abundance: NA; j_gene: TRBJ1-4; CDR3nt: TGTGCCAGCAGTGCGGACAGTACTAATGAAAAACTGTTTTTT; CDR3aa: CASSADSTNEKLFF
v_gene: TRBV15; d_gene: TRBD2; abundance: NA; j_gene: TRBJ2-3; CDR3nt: TGTGCCACCAGCAGGCTAGCGGGGAGCACAGATACGCAGTATTTT; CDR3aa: CATSRLAGSTDTQYF
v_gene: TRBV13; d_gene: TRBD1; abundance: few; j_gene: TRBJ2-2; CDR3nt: TGTGCCAGCAGCCCAGGACAGGGGGCTCCCGGGGAGCTGTTTTTT; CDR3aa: CASSPGQGAPGELFF
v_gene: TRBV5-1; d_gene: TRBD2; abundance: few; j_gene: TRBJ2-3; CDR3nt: TGCGCCAGCAGCTTAGGAACTAGCGGGGGAAGCACAGATACGCAGTATTTT; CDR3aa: CASSLGTSGGSTDTQYF
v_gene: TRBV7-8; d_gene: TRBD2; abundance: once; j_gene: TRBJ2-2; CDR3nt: TGTGCCAGCAGCTTAGTGGCGGGGGGCGTGACCGGGGAGCTGTTTTTT; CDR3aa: CASSLVAGGVTGELFF
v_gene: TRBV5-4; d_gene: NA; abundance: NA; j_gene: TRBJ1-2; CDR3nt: TGTGCCAGCAGCGAAGGCCTAACGGGGGGCTACACCTTC; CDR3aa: CASSEGLTGGYTF
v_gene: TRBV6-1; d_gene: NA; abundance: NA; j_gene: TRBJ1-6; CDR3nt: TGTGCCAGCATCCCGGACACAAATTCACCCCTCCACTTT; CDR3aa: CASIPDTNSPLHF
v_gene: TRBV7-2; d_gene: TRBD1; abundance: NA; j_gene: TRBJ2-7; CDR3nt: TGTGCCAGCAGCTTAGAGGGGACAGCCTACGAGCAGTACTTC; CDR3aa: CASSLEGTAYEQYF